This is a list of T cell receptor beta chains from one sample in a study of shared clonotypes between healthy human individuals. This table comes from immunoSEQ multiplex PCR, and its TCRdb copy is limited to in-frame clones, with some not included. The repertoire has a few hundred thousand clones, less than 98% of them found once; the top ten carry roughly 0.055%. The sample was naive CD4+ T cells sorted from blood. The receptors stem from a woman in her 30s in good health. Both conserved end residues are part of each CDR3. Each record gives: D gene, V gene, clone size, J gene, CDR3 length, CDR3 DNA, CDR3 protein. D genes are given only for firm matches. Part of the rows lack a size; the others show once, few, many or a class for expanded clones.

TRBD1	TRBV7-2	.	TRBJ1-5	16	TGTGCCAGCAGCTTAGGTCCGGACAGGGTGGATCAGCCCCAGCATTTT	CASSLGPDRVDQPQHF
.	TRBV11-2	.	TRBJ2-1	16	TGTGCCAGCAGCGTAGCTCCCTTAGGCCGGGTACATGAGCAGTTCTTC	CASSVAPLGRVHEQFF
.	TRBV5-1	.	TRBJ1-4	16	TGCGCCAGCAGCTTGGGCCAGATGGAAACTAATGAAAAACTGTTTTTT	CASSLGQMETNEKLFF
.	TRBV4-1	.	TRBJ1-4	19	TGCGCCAGCAGCCAAGCGAACGGGGCGGGCAAAACAACTAATGAAAAACTGTTTTTT	CASSQANGAGKTTNEKLFF
.	TRBV19	.	TRBJ1-1	15	TGTGCCAGTAGTATAACCTTCAAGGGGTACACTGAAGCTTTCTTT	CASSITFKGYTEAFF
TRBD2	TRBV5-1	.	TRBJ2-1	16	TGCGCCAGCAGCTTGTTAGCGGGAGTCCCCTACAATGAGCAGTTCTTC	CASSLLAGVPYNEQFF
.	TRBV5-1	once	TRBJ2-1	15	TGCGCCAGCAGCTTGACCCACTTCTCCTACAATGAGCAGTTCTTC	CASSLTHFSYNEQFF
.	TRBV10-3	.	TRBJ2-7	14	TGTGCCACCGGGCCCGGAGGGAACACCTACGAGCAGTACTTC	CATGPGGNTYEQYF
.	TRBV9	.	TRBJ2-2	16	TGTGCCAGCAGCGTAGGGGCGGGGCACAACACCGGGGAGCTGTTTTTT	CASSVGAGHNTGELFF
TRBD2	TRBV10-2	.	TRBJ2-1	15	TGCGCCAGCAGCCGAGGGTCTAGCGGCTACAATGAGCAGTTCTTC	CASSRGSSGYNEQFF
TRBD1	TRBV6-5	once	TRBJ2-7	14	TGTGCCAGCAGCCACAGGGGGCGAGACTACGAGCAGTACTTC	CASSHRGRDYEQYF
TRBD2	TRBV19	once	TRBJ2-1	17	TGTGCCAGTAGGAGACTAGCGGGAGGAGGGACCTACAATGAGCAGTTCTTC	CASRRLAGGGTYNEQFF
TRBD1	TRBV9	.	TRBJ2-5	15	TGTGCCAGCAGCTCCCGGACAGGGAGTCGGGAGACCCAGTACTTC	CASSSRTGSRETQYF
TRBD1	TRBV28	.	TRBJ1-2	12	TGTGCCAGCAGCGACAGGGGCGAAGGCTACACCTTC	CASSDRGEGYTF
.	TRBV5-1	.	TRBJ1-1	15	TGCGCCAGCAGCTTGGTTGTGGGCCCGGACACTGAAGCTTTCTTT	CASSLVVGPDTEAFF
TRBD1	TRBV29-1	.	TRBJ2-3	13	TGCAGCGTCCAACAGGGGGCTGGAGATACGCAGTATTTT	CSVQQGAGDTQYF
TRBD2	TRBV28	.	TRBJ2-1	14	TGTGCCAGCAGGCTAGCGGGTGTGTACAATGAGCAGTTCTTC	CASRLAGVYNEQFF
.	TRBV6-6	once	TRBJ1-5	14	TGTGCCAGCAGTTACGGGGGGGTTGTTCAGCCCCAGCATTTT	CASSYGGVVQPQHF
TRBD2	TRBV15	.	TRBJ2-5	14	TGTGCCACCAGCGTTAGCGGGAGACAAGAGACCCAGTACTTC	CATSVSGRQETQYF
.	TRBV2	.	TRBJ2-7	11	TGTGCCAGCAGCCAGGGTTCCGAGCAGTACTTC	CASSQGSEQYF
TRBD2	TRBV6-7	.	TRBJ2-3	15	TGTGCCAGCCCCCCGGTCCGGGAGGCGGCAGATACGCAGTATTTT	CASPPVREAADTQYF
.	TRBV5-5	once	TRBJ2-7	12	TGTGCCAGCAGCTTTGGAAGCTACGAGCAGTACTTC	CASSFGSYEQYF
TRBD1	TRBV11-3	once	TRBJ2-1	15	TGTGCCAGCAGCCCCCGGACAGGATCCTACAATGAGCAGTTCTTC	CASSPRTGSYNEQFF
.	TRBV6-5	.	TRBJ2-5	12	TGTGCCAGCAGCACGGGTGGGGAGACCCAGTACTTC	CASSTGGETQYF
.	TRBV28	.	TRBJ2-6	16	TGTGCCAGCAGTTATGCCAGAAACTCTGGGGCCAACGTCCTGACTTTC	CASSYARNSGANVLTF
TRBD1	TRBV7-8	.	TRBJ2-7	15	TGTGCCAGCAGCTTATTCGGGACAGAGACCTACGAGCAGTACTTC	CASSLFGTETYEQYF
.	TRBV7-8	.	TRBJ2-7	12	TGTGCCAGCAGCTTAGAGGTCTACGAGCAGTACTTC	CASSLEVYEQYF
.	TRBV21-1	.	TRBJ2-2	14	TGTGCCAGCAGCATTAGACTGGGCACCGGGGAGCTGTTTTTT	CASSIRLGTGELFF
TRBD2	TRBV6-5	.	TRBJ2-5	14	TGTGCCAGCTCTACTAGCGGGAGAAAAGAGACCCAGTACTTC	CASSTSGRKETQYF
.	TRBV6-5	.	TRBJ2-3	13	TGTGCCAGCAGTTATTCCCCCACAGATACGCAGTATTTT	CASSYSPTDTQYF
.	TRBV11-2	.	TRBJ2-4	14	TGTGCCAGCAGGAGCGTGAGGGGCCCTAACATTCAGTACTTC	CASRSVRGPNIQYF
TRBD1	TRBV27	.	TRBJ2-6	17	TGTGCCAGCAGTTTCGGACAGGGGGTGGAGGGGGCCAACGTCCTGACTTTC	CASSFGQGVEGANVLTF
TRBD2	TRBV5-4	.	TRBJ2-1	16	TGTGCCAGCAGCTTAGGACTAGCGGGAGGGGGCGATGAGCAGTTCTTC	CASSLGLAGGGDEQFF
.	TRBV21-1	once	TRBJ2-7	15	TGTGCCAGCAGCGCTGGGCGGGGGACAACCTACGAGCAGTACTTC	CASSAGRGTTYEQYF
TRBD1	TRBV28	.	TRBJ2-7	15	TGTGCCAGCAGCGGTACCGGGACAGATTTCTACGAGCAGTACTTC	CASSGTGTDFYEQYF
TRBD2	TRBV27	once	TRBJ2-7	16	TGTGCCAGCAGTTTCGAGAGGGGCGGGAGGGGCTACGAGCAGTACTTC	CASSFERGGRGYEQYF
.	TRBV11-3	.	TRBJ2-7	16	TGTGCCAGCAGCTTGTGGAGGCGGAGCGAGGGGCTCGAGCAGTACTTC	CASSLWRRSEGLEQYF
TRBD1	TRBV6-1	.	TRBJ2-4	15	TGTGCCAGCACGACAGGGGAAGTGGCCAAAAACATTCAGTACTTC	CASTTGEVAKNIQYF
TRBD1	TRBV28	.	TRBJ1-2	12	TGTGCCAGCCGACAGGGGGTGGGTGGCTACACCTTC	CASRQGVGGYTF
.	TRBV4-2	.	TRBJ1-2	15	TGTGCCAGCAGCCAAGTGTGGGTACAAAACTATGGCTACACCTTC	CASSQVWVQNYGYTF
TRBD1	TRBV29-1	.	TRBJ2-2	14	TGCAGCGTAAGGACAGGGTTTGACACCGGGGAGCTGTTTTTT	CSVRTGFDTGELFF
TRBD1	TRBV5-6	.	TRBJ2-2	16	TGTGCCAGCAGTCTCGAGACAGGGGGTCCCACCGGGGAGCTGTTTTTT	CASSLETGGPTGELFF
.	TRBV28	once	TRBJ2-5	16	TGTGCCAGCAGTTTTCACGGGACAATCTCCCAAGAGACCCAGTACTTC	CASSFHGTISQETQYF
TRBD1	TRBV7-9	.	TRBJ1-5	14	TGTGCCAGCAGTTCGGACAGGGCTGGACAGCCCCAGCATTTT	CASSSDRAGQPQHF
TRBD2	TRBV7-8	.	TRBJ2-1	17	TGTGCCAGCAGCTCCGGTAGCGGGAGGGCAGGACACAATGAGCAGTTCTTC	CASSSGSGRAGHNEQFF
.	TRBV15	.	TRBJ1-5	16	TGTGCCACCAGCAGAGATCCGTCTAGGGAAAATCAGCCCCAGCATTTT	CATSRDPSRENQPQHF